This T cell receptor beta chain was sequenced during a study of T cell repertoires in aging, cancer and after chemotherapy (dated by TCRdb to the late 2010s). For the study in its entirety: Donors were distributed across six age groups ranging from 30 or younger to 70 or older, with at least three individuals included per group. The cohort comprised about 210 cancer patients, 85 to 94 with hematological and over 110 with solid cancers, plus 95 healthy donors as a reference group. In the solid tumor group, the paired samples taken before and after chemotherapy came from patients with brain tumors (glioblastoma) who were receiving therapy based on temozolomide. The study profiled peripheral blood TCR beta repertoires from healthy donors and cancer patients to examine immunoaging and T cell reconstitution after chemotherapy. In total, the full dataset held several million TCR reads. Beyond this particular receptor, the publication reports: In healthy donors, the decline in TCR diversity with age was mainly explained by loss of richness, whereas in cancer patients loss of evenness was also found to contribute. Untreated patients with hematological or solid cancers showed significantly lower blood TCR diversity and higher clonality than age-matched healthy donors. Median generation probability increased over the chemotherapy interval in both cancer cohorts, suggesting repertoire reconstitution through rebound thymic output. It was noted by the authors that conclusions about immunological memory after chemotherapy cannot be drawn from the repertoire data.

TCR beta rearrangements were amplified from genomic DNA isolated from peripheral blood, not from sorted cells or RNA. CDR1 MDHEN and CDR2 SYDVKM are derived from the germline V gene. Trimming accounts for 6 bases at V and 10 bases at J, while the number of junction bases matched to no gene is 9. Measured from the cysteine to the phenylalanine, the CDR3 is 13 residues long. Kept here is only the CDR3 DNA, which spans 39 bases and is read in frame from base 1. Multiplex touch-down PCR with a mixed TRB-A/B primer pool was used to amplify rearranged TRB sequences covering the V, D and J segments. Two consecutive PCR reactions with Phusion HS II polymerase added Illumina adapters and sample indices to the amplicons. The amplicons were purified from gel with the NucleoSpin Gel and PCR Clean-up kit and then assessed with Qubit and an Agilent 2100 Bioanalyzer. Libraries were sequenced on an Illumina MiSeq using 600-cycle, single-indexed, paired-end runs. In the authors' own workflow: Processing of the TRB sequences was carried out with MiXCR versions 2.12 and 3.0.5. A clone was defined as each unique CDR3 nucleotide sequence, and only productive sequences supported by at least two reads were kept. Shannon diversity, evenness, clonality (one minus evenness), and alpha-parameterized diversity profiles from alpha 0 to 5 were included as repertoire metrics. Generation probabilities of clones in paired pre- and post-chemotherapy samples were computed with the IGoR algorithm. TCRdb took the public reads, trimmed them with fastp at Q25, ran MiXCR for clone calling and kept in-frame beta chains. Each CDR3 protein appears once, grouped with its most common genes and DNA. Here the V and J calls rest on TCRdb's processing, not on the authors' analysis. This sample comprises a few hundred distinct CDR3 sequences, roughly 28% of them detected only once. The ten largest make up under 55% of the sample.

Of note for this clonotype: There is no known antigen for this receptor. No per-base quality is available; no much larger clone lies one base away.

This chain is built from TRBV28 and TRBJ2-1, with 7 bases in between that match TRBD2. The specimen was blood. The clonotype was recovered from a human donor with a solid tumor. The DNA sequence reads TGTGCCAGCAGACCTACTAGCGTCGGAGAGCAGTTCTTC. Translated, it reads CASRPTSVGEQFF.